This T cell receptor beta chain was obtained from a study of blood T cell repertoires in COVID-19. Participants came from about 23 US areas, aged about 18 to 95 years. Recovered participants had two consecutive negative NP/OP PCR tests, healthcare professional clearance, or symptom resolution. TCRdb's table, derived via immunoSEQ multiplex PCR, lists solely in-frame clones and lacks some. This repertoire shows roughly 240,000 clones, about 84% found once; its top ten account for over 2%. This CDR3 comprises 15 residues. Germline values: CDR1 SGHTA, CDR2 FQGNSA. The V segment lost 5 bases and the J segment 5 bases; nucleotides outside the gene matches: 6.

Sequenced input: PBMCs or T cells enriched from blood (not recorded which). This chain joins TRBV7-2 and TRBJ2-7; 13 positions agree with TRBD2. This TCR came from a woman between 45 and 65 years old who had recovered from COVID-19. This chain's CDR3 is CASSLLAGGPDEQYF. As DNA, the CDR3 is TGTGCCAGCAGCCTACTAGCGGGGGGGCCCGACGAGCAGTACTTC.